One and the same sample provided the 8 T cell receptor beta chains below, sequenced in a study of T cells in Graves' hyperthyroidism and ophthalmopathy. RNA transcripts yielded amplified TCR beta CDR3 regions. During a first-round RT-PCR of the TCR CDR3, the HTBI primer set was used. TCRdb passed the multiplex PCR reads through MiXCR, listing each CDR3 protein once. The sample holds 370,000 or so distinct CDR3 sequences, less than 20% seen once. Sequenced material: blood. Receptor source: a woman aged 18-30 years with Graves' hyperthyroidism that later progressed to Graves' ophthalmopathy.

This clonotype was found many times. J is TRBJ2-1 and V is TRBV11-3, with D tentatively TRBD1 or TRBD2 (7 bases each). CDR3 size: 14 residues. Trimming removed 5 bases from V and 8 bases from J, with 16 bases in between. Germline V gives CDR1 SGHNT, CDR2 YENEEA. The CDR3 here is CASSPGLGGDEQFF. In DNA form, the CDR3 reads TGTGCCAGCAGCCCCGGACTAGGGGGCGATGAGCAGTTCTTC.

This rearrangement joins TRBV9 to TRBJ2-2; D gene unclear. The CDR3 is 15 residues long. Germline loops: CDR1 SGDLS, CDR2 YYNGEE. V dropped 5 bases and J dropped 3 bases, with 14 bases sitting between them. CDR3 residues: CASSRNEDYTGELFF. The CDR3 region has the DNA TGTGCCAGCAGTCGTAACGAGGATTACACCGGGGAGCTGTTTTTT.

This clonotype was seen many times. The chain carries TRBV6-1 and TRBJ2-1; D is possibly TRBD2 (5 bases). The CDR3 totals 15 residues. V was clipped by 2 bases and J by 0 bases, with 8 bases between them. Germline lookup yields CDR1 MNHNS and CDR2 SASEGT. CDR3 protein: CASSERADSYNEQFF. DNA for the CDR3: TGTGCCAGCAGTGAACGAGCGGACTCCTACAATGAGCAGTTCTTC.

J is TRBJ1-3 and V is TRBV28; D may be TRBD1 (5 bases). CDR1 and CDR2 from the germline V gene are MDHEN and SYDVKM. CDR3 length: 15 amino acids. V lost 2 bases, J lost 5 bases, and 13 bases lay in between. CDR3 sequence: CASSLGGDLRNTIYF. For the CDR3, the DNA is TGTGCCAGCAGTTTAGGGGGGGACTTAAGAAACACCATATATTTT.

This clonotype was seen repeatedly, ten times or more. The chain couples TRBV6-5 to TRBJ2-7, with 10 bases aligning to TRBD1. The CDR3 is made up of 13 amino acids. The germline V gene has CDR1 MNHEY and CDR2 SVGAGI. The V and J ends lost 5 bases and 6 bases, in that order; junction bases with no gene match: 4. The chain's CDR3 is CASSPGTGVEQYF. CDR3 sequence (DNA): TGTGCCAGCAGTCCCGGGACAGGGGTCGAGCAGTACTTC.

This sequence joins TRBV20-1 and TRBJ1-1; D is ambiguous. CDR1 and CDR2 from the germline V gene are DFQATT and SNEGSKA (reference sequence). Trimming took off 6 bases at V and 0 bases at J, with 8 bases between the two ends. The CDR3 is made up of 12 amino acids. CDR3 bases: TGCAGTGCGCAACCAGTGAACACTGAAGCTTTCTTT. Its protein product is CSAQPVNTEAFF.

The sample holds many counts of this clonotype. This chain uses TRBV7-2 with TRBJ2-7, with 9 nucleotides matching TRBD1. V lost 6 bases, J lost 2 bases, and 5 bases stayed unmatched. The CDR3 length is 14 residues. Germline CDR1 and CDR2: SGHTA and FQGNSA. The CDR3 DNA reads as TGTGCCAGCAGTCGACAGGGGGGGGCCTACGAGCAGTACTTC. This sequence encodes CASSRQGGAYEQYF.

This clonotype was seen a few times. J is TRBJ2-5 and V is TRBV9; 8 bases are shared with TRBD1. Germline V gene lookup returns CDR1 SGDLS and CDR2 YYNGEE. The CDR3 length is 17 residues. V gave up 0 bases and J gave up 2 bases; unmatched junction bases: 9. This CDR3 reads CASSVGTGGISQETQYF. CDR3 nucleotides: TGTGCCAGCAGCGTAGGAACAGGGGGTATATCACAAGAGACCCAGTACTTC.